These 30 T cell receptor beta chains were sequenced from one sample in a study of cytomegalovirus exposure and HLA in healthy donors. This PCR relied on a set of 60 Vbeta primers and 13 Jbeta primers. TCRdb's table, derived via immunoSEQ multiplex PCR, lists solely in-frame clones and lacks some. The data contain around 180,000 clones, roughly 78% of them singletons. Specimen: PBMCs. These receptors all stem from a woman between 35 and 50 years old in good health and CMV-seronegative.

This CDR3 reads CASSYLDRGNTEAFF. CDR3 nucleotide sequence: TGTGCCAGCAGCTATTTGGACAGGGGTAACACTGAAGCTTTCTTT. This rearrangement joins TRBV5-6 to TRBJ1-1, with 9 bases identical to TRBD1. J was trimmed by 2 bases and V by 3 bases; bases with no gene match: 5. CDR1 is SGHDT and CDR2 is YYEEEE in the germline V gene. The CDR3 totals 15 residues.

This clone turned up a few times. The chain uses TRBV5-5 and TRBJ2-7; D possibly corresponds to TRBD1 (5 bases). The length of the CDR3 is 15 residues. Trimming took off 0 bases at V and 3 bases at J, with 13 bases between the two ends. Germline V gene data show CDR1 as SGHKS and CDR2 as YYEKEE (reference sequence). The CDR3 loop is CASSLEWQGLYEQYF. The CDR3 coding sequence is TGTGCCAGCAGCTTGGAGTGGCAGGGTCTCTACGAGCAGTACTTC.

CDR3 sequence reads: CASNMGQGVDVLTF. As DNA, the CDR3 is TGTGCCAGTAACATGGGACAGGGCGTAGACGTCCTGACTTTC. The chain joins TRBV19 to TRBJ2-6, with 9 bases aligning to TRBD1. CDR1 LNHDA and CDR2 SQIVND come from the germline V gene (reference sequence). V was pared by 7 bases and J by 11 bases, with 9 bases of the junction left unmatched. This CDR3 region has 14 residues.

The chain couples TRBV6-6 to TRBJ1-6; D is unclear. Per the germline V gene, CDR1 is MNHNY and CDR2 is SVGAGI (reference sequence). The V gene lost 0 bases and the J gene lost 0 bases, with 6 bases spanning the gap. There are 16 residues in the CDR3. The CDR3 region is CASSYSVSSYNSPLHF. DNA of the CDR3: TGTGCCAGCAGTTACTCTGTTAGCTCCTATAATTCACCCCTCCACTTT.

The chain recombines TRBV2 with TRBJ1-1; 8 nucleotides match TRBD1. The CDR3 is made up of 16 amino acids. Per germline, CDR1 SNHLY and CDR2 FYNNEI. Germline trimming cut 6 bases from V and 11 bases from J; bases unmatched to any gene: 20. CDR3 bases: TGTGCCAGCAGGAACCTGGACAGGGTATCCGTTGGGGGGGCTTTCTTT. The encoded protein is CASRNLDRVSVGGAFF.

The J gene is TRBJ1-1, the V gene TRBV5-5; D not certain. From germline, CDR1 is SGHKS and CDR2 YYEKEE (reference sequence). With 4 bases removed from V and 2 bases from J, the gap between germline ends came to 6 bases. The CDR3 has 12 residues. The CDR3 nucleotides are TGTGCCAGCAGCATAGCCAACACTGAAGCTTTCTTT. It encodes CASSIANTEAFF.

The chain carries TRBV9 and TRBJ1-1; D call uncertain. The CDR3 loop spans 16 amino acids. The germline V gene has CDR1 SGDLS and CDR2 YYNGEE. Trimming shortened V by 0 bases and J by 3 bases, and 15 bases separated the two germline ends. CDR3 in amino acids: CASSVALPKLDTEAFF. In nucleotides, the CDR3 is TGTGCCAGCAGCGTAGCTCTCCCCAAATTAGACACTGAAGCTTTCTTT.

The chain couples TRBV27 to TRBJ2-5; 10 nucleotides align to TRBD1. Germline V gene sequence: CDR1 MNHEY, CDR2 SMNVEV (reference sequence). The V segment lost 5 bases and the J segment 5 bases; nucleotides outside the gene matches: 8. The CDR3 loop spans 15 amino acids. The CDR3 here is CASSPGTGVWETQYF. CDR3 in DNA: TGTGCCAGCAGTCCAGGGACAGGGGTTTGGGAGACCCAGTACTTC.

The chain recombines TRBV28 with TRBJ1-4, with D possibly TRBD1 on 6 matching bases. The germline V gene encodes CDR1 MDHEN and CDR2 SYDVKM. The CDR3 runs 13 residues. Deletions cut 6 bases from V and 8 bases from J, with 13 bases between. CDR3 in DNA: TGTGCCAGCAGACTAGGGACATTCGAAAAACTGTTTTTT. Translation gives CASRLGTFEKLFF.

This chain connects TRBV27 to TRBJ2-7, with unresolved D. The V gene lost 6 bases and the J gene lost 1 base, with 16 bases spanning the gap. The germline CDR1 and CDR2 sequences are MNHEY and SMNVEV (reference sequence). This CDR3 spans 15 amino acids. The CDR3 sequence is CASSQAWAQSYEQYF. CDR3 in DNA: TGTGCCAGCAGCCAGGCCTGGGCCCAATCCTACGAGCAGTACTTC.

V is TRBV7-2 and J is TRBJ1-5, with D unresolved. The ends were cut back, 5 bases at V and 7 bases at J, with 18 bases in the middle. The germline gives CDR1 SGHTA, CDR2 FQGNSA. The CDR3 is made up of 15 amino acids. CDR3 bases: TGTGCCAGCAGCCCTTCGGCGGCTCTAGGACAGCCCCAGCATTTT. Protein: CASSPSAALGQPQHF.

The chain joins TRBV7-8 to TRBJ2-7; the match to TRBD1 covers 8 bases. CDR3 length: 15 residues. Trimming at V came to 4 bases and at J to 3 bases, leaving 8 bases not matched to a gene. Germline lookup yields CDR1 SGHVS and CDR2 FQNEAQ. The CDR3 region is CASSSLGTGVYEQYF. DNA of the CDR3: TGTGCCAGCAGCTCTTTAGGGACAGGAGTCTACGAGCAGTACTTC. Combining the CDR3 with reference TRBV7-8 and TRBJ2-7 gives the whole variable domain GAGVSQSPRYKVAKRGQDVALRCDPISGHVSLFWYQQALGQGPEFLTYFQNEAQLDKSGLPSDRFFAERPEGSVSTLKIQRTQQEDSAVYLCASSSLGTGVYEQYFGPGTRLTVT.

The sample holds a few counts of this clone. The rearrangement links TRBV7-9 to TRBJ2-7; the match to TRBD1 covers 8 bases. CDR1 and CDR2 from the germline V gene are SEHNR and FQNEAQ (reference sequence). V lost 5 bases, J lost 3 bases, and 6 bases stayed unmatched. The CDR3 spans 14 residues. CDR3 DNA: TGTGCCAGCAGCGTAACCGGACAGGGCTACGAGCAGTACTTC. The encoded protein is CASSVTGQGYEQYF.

This chain connects TRBV9 to TRBJ2-5; D gene ambiguous. The CDR3 has 13 amino acids. Germline loops: CDR1 SGDLS, CDR2 YYNGEE. Deletions cut 7 bases from V and 2 bases from J, with 12 bases between. The chain's CDR3 is CASGENDQETQYF. The CDR3 DNA is TGTGCCAGCGGAGAAAATGATCAAGAGACCCAGTACTTC.

The V gene is TRBV30, the J gene TRBJ1-4, with unresolved D. Trimming took off 2 bases at V and 4 bases at J, with 8 bases between the two ends. The length of the CDR3 is 13 residues. The germline CDR1 and CDR2 sequences are GTSNPN and SVGIG (reference sequence). CDR3 sequence (DNA): TGTGCCTGGAGTCCAGCGCATAATGAAAAACTGTTTTTT. Protein sequence: CAWSPAHNEKLFF. Full variable domain (missing parts from reference TRBV30 and TRBJ1-4): SQTIHQWPATLVQPVGSPLSLECTVEGTSNPNLYWYRQAAGRGLQLLFYSVGIGQISSEVPQNLSASRPQDRQFILSSKKLLLSDSGFYLCAWSPAHNEKLFFGSGTQLSVL.

This rearrangement joins TRBV27 to TRBJ1-5; D remains unclear. The CDR3 length is 15 residues. The germline V gene has CDR1 MNHEY and CDR2 SMNVEV (reference sequence). V was shortened by 4 bases and J by 5 bases, with 15 bases between the two germline ends. The CDR3 DNA reads as TGTGCCAGCAGTTGGAATGTCGGGTCCGATCAGCCCCAGCATTTT. The encoded protein is CASSWNVGSDQPQHF.

The rearrangement joins TRBV30 to TRBJ2-7, with TRBD2 identical over 7 bases. The CDR3 consists of 13 residues. Germline CDR1 and CDR2: GTSNPN and SVGIG (reference sequence). The V and J ends lost 0 bases and 7 bases, in that order; junction bases with no gene match: 6. CDR3 sequence reads: CAWSVAGPGEQYF. The CDR3, as DNA: TGTGCCTGGAGTGTAGCGGGACCCGGGGAGCAGTACTTC.

The genes are TRBV5-8 and TRBJ1-6; D might be TRBD1 (6 bases). Germline lookup yields CDR1 SGHTS and CDR2 YDEGEE. The CDR3 extends over 15 amino acids. V was shortened by 0 bases and J by 9 bases, with 13 bases between the two germline ends. The CDR3 sequence: CASSLGGQGISPLHF. The DNA of the CDR3 is TGTGCCAGCAGCTTGGGAGGCCAGGGGATTTCACCCCTCCACTTT.

V usage is TRBV29-1 and J usage is TRBJ1-2; D is undetermined. The germline V gene encodes CDR1 SQVTM and CDR2 ANQGSEA. The CDR3 has 8 residues. The germline V and J ends were trimmed by 7 bases and 8 bases, with 5 bases remaining between them. The CDR3 nucleotides read TGCAGCGCAGGCGGCTACACCTTC. It yields the protein CSAGGYTF.

This chain connects TRBV2 to TRBJ2-1; 14 nucleotides align to TRBD2. This CDR3 is 17 amino acids long. CDR1 SNHLY and CDR2 FYNNEI come from the germline V gene. V lost 5 bases to trimming and J lost 6 bases; unmatched junction nucleotides: 9. CDR3 nucleotides: TGTGCCAGCAGTAGGACTAGCGGGGGGTGGTTGAGCAATGAGCAGTTCTTC. Translation gives CASSRTSGGWLSNEQFF.

The chain carries TRBV15 and TRBJ1-1, with 7 bases aligning to TRBD1. The germline gives CDR1 LNHNV, CDR2 YYDKDF (reference sequence). Unmatched junction bases numbered 11, after V lost 6 bases and J lost 4 bases. CDR3 length: 15 amino acids. The CDR3 here is CATSTNRGSGTEAFF. The CDR3 nucleotides read TGTGCCACCAGTACGAACAGGGGAAGTGGCACTGAAGCTTTCTTT.

This chain links TRBV14 with TRBJ1-1, with D maybe TRBD1 (5 bases). V dropped 4 bases and J dropped 3 bases, with 15 bases sitting between them. The CDR3 spans 15 residues. Looked up from germline, CDR1 is SGHDN and CDR2 is FVKESK. The CDR3 DNA follows: TGTGCCAGCAGCCCCATTGGGGGGTTGGACACTGAAGCTTTCTTT. This gives the protein CASSPIGGLDTEAFF.

The chain links TRBV6-1 to TRBJ2-7; 8 bases fit TRBD1. Trimming took 4 bases from V and 3 from J; bases not matched to a gene: 8. This CDR3 is built from 15 residues. Germline V gene lookup returns CDR1 MNHNS and CDR2 SASEGT. CDR3 in DNA: TGTGCCAGCAGTGTTCTCACAGGGGGACTCTACGAGCAGTACTTC. The encoded protein is CASSVLTGGLYEQYF.

The chain has TRBV15 and TRBJ2-7; 7 nucleotides agree with TRBD2. V shed 5 bases, J shed 4 bases, and the junction held 5 bases outside the gene matches. Germline V gives CDR1 LNHNV, CDR2 YYDKDF (reference sequence). The CDR3 is made up of 13 amino acids. In DNA, the CDR3 is TGTGCCACCAGCCTCACTAGCGCGTACGAGCAGTACTTC. Amino acid sequence: CATSLTSAYEQYF. Using reference TRBV15 and TRBJ2-7 for the parts outside the CDR3, the full variable domain is DAMVIQNPRYQVTQFGKPVTLSCSQTLNHNVMYWYQQKSSQAPKLLFHYYDKDFNNEADTPDNFQSRRPNTSFCFLDIRSPGLGDTAMYLCATSLTSAYEQYFGPGTRLTVT.

The rearrangement uses TRBV7-9 and TRBJ2-5; 12 bases agree with TRBD2. V shed 3 bases and J 3 bases; nucleotides not matched to a gene: 11. Germline V gene lookup returns CDR1 SEHNR and CDR2 FQNEAQ (reference sequence). The CDR3 spans 18 residues. The CDR3 reads CASSFLATSGGGKETQYF. DNA for the CDR3: TGTGCCAGCAGCTTTCTCGCGACTAGCGGGGGCGGAAAAGAGACCCAGTACTTC.

V gene TRBV5-1 combines with J gene TRBJ1-1; 7 nucleotides match TRBD1. Germline V lookup: CDR1 SGHRS, CDR2 YFSETQ. This CDR3 comprises 16 residues. The junction had 8 bases not matched to a gene; V was cut back by 2 bases and J by 1 base. CDR3 region: CASSFKVGTANTEAFF. The CDR3 coding sequence is TGCGCCAGCAGCTTTAAAGTCGGGACAGCGAACACTGAAGCTTTCTTT.

This sequence joins TRBV5-1 and TRBJ2-2, with D tentatively TRBD2 (5 bases). The CDR3 extends over 15 amino acids. Trimming took off 5 bases at V and 0 bases at J, with 11 bases between the two ends. Germline CDR1 is SGHRS and CDR2 is YFSETQ. CDR3 loop: CASSVGGANTGELFF. The DNA for the CDR3 is TGCGCCAGCAGTGTAGGAGGCGCGAACACCGGGGAGCTGTTTTTT.

The rearrangement uses TRBV5-6 and TRBJ2-7; D remains ambiguous. The V end was cut by 3 bases, the J end by 2 bases, with 3 bases between. Germline CDR1 reads SGHDT; CDR2 reads YYEEEE. The CDR3 contains 11 residues. The CDR3 here is CASSSAYEQYF. DNA for the CDR3: TGTGCCAGCAGCTCAGCCTACGAGCAGTACTTC.

This clone appeared once. The chain uses TRBV7-2 and TRBJ2-7, with 9 nucleotides matching TRBD2. Germline CDR1 SGHTA, CDR2 FQGNSA. V lost 5 bases to trimming and J lost 3 bases; unmatched junction nucleotides: 5. This CDR3 has 14 residues. CDR3 region: CASSLGLALYEQYF. The CDR3 DNA is TGTGCCAGCAGCCTCGGACTAGCGCTCTACGAGCAGTACTTC.

The chain carries TRBV11-2 and TRBJ2-3, with a possible D match to TRBD2 (6 bases). The CDR3 runs to 15 residues. Trimming left V 1 base short and J 5 bases short, with 13 bases between. Germline CDR1 reads SGHAT; CDR2 reads FQNNGV. As DNA, the CDR3 is TGTGCCAGCAGCTTAGTCGGCGGGGCGGGAGATACGCAGTATTTT. Encoded protein: CASSLVGGAGDTQYF.